The 23 T cell receptor beta chains below all came from one sample that was sequenced in a study of blood T cell repertoires in COVID-19 (dated by TCRdb to the early 2020s). The library was built by means of the immunoSEQ multiplex PCR assay. Here the immuneACCESS table is served through TCRdb, limited to in-frame sequences with V and J called. Missing clones are a known gap in these copies; in checked studies unresolved V genes cover under half, and the rest lacks a known reason. The sample includes fewer than 250,000 clones, with over 80% observed a single time. The ten largest clones represent just over 2.5% of the sample. The sample consisted of PBMCs or T cells enriched from blood (not recorded which). Receptors were obtained from a woman in her 30s with acute COVID-19.

This rearrangement joins TRBV5-1 to TRBJ2-3; D remains ambiguous. Trimming cost V 1 base and J 2 bases, with 11 bases left between them. The CDR3 sequence is 15 residues long. The germline V gene encodes CDR1 SGHRS and CDR2 YFSETQ. CDR3: CASSLFRGDTDTQYF. DNA for the CDR3: TGCGCCAGCAGCTTGTTCCGAGGCGACACAGATACGCAGTATTTT.

The J gene is TRBJ1-4, the V gene TRBV11-2; a possible D gene is TRBD1 (6 bases). This CDR3 is 15 amino acids long. Germline values: CDR1 SGHAT, CDR2 FQNNGV. V was clipped by 2 bases and J by 4 bases, with 11 bases between them. This chain's CDR3 is CASSLLRGFNEKLFF. The CDR3 DNA follows: TGTGCCAGCAGCTTACTCAGGGGATTTAATGAAAAACTGTTTTTT. Together with reference TRBV11-2 and TRBJ1-4, the CDR3 gives the full variable domain: EAGVAQSPRYKIIEKRQSVAFWCNPISGHATLYWYQQILGQGPKLLIQFQNNGVVDDSQLPKDRFSAERLKGVDSTLKIQPAKLEDSAVYLCASSLLRGFNEKLFFGSGTQLSVL.

The V and J genes are TRBV6-5 and TRBJ1-2, with D possibly matching TRBD1 (5 bases). Trimming stripped 11 bases from V and 6 bases from J, with 16 bases between. There are 12 residues in the CDR3. CDR1 is MNHEY and CDR2 is SVGAGI in the germline V gene. DNA of the CDR3: TGTGCCGCATGGAGGGGTATTGATGGCTACACCTTC. This codes for CAAWRGIDGYTF.

This chain uses TRBV19 with TRBJ1-2; possibly TRBD1 for D (6 bases). The germline V and J ends were trimmed by 8 bases and 8 bases, with 18 bases remaining between them. Germline assignment: CDR1 LNHDA and CDR2 SQIVND (reference sequence). This CDR3 contains 13 residues. The CDR3 sequence: CASGEGGNGGYTF. CDR3 in DNA: TGTGCCAGTGGCGAAGGGGGAAATGGGGGCTACACCTTC.

The CDR3 spells CASSPGRGMSDGYTF. The CDR3 nucleotides read TGTGCCAGCTCACCGGGAAGGGGAATGTCGGATGGCTACACCTTC. The genes are TRBV18 and TRBJ1-2, with D maybe TRBD1 (5 bases). The ends were cut back, 3 bases at V and 6 bases at J, with 17 bases in the middle. Germline CDR1 KGHSH, CDR2 LQKENI. The CDR3 length is 15 residues.

The chain combines TRBV6-5 with TRBJ1-3; 8 bases line up with TRBD1. Germline V CDR1 and CDR2: MNHEY, SVGAGI. The V and J ends lost 6 bases and 0 bases, in that order; junction bases with no gene match: 4. The CDR3 runs to 15 residues. CDR3: CASRNQGASGNTIYF. The DNA for the CDR3 is TGTGCCAGCAGAAACCAGGGGGCCTCTGGAAACACCATATATTTT.

The chain is built from TRBV9 and TRBJ2-3; TRBD2 is a possible D gene (6 bases). Germline V lookup: CDR1 SGDLS, CDR2 YYNGEE. The germline V and J ends were trimmed by 0 bases and 3 bases, with 17 bases remaining between them. This CDR3 spans 17 amino acids. DNA for the CDR3: TGTGCCAGCAGCGTAGCCGGTGGGGGACGGGAGACAGATACGCAGTATTTT. This encodes CASSVAGGGRETDTQYF.

The chain is built from TRBV5-6 and TRBJ1-5; TRBD1 matches at 10 bases. The CDR3 has 16 amino acids. The ends lost 5 bases at V and 5 bases at J; junction bases unmatched: 10. CDR1 and CDR2 (germline): SGHDT, YYEEEE. The CDR3 nucleotides are TGTGCCAGCAGGACGTGGGGACAGGGGATCGATCAGCCCCAGCATTTT. Residues: CASRTWGQGIDQPQHF. Together with reference TRBV5-6 and TRBJ1-5, the CDR3 gives the full variable domain: DAGVTQSPTHLIKTRGQQVTLRCSPKSGHDTVSWYQQALGQGPQFIFQYYEEEERQRGNFPDRFSGHQFPNYSSELNVNALLLGDSALYLCASRTWGQGIDQPQHFGDGTRLSIL.

This clone was seen just once. The V gene is TRBV7-9, the J gene TRBJ1-1; TRBD1 might be the D (6 bases). The CDR3 sequence is 13 residues long. Trimming left V 10 bases short and J 2 bases short, with 14 bases between. CDR1 is SEHNR and CDR2 is FQNEAQ in the germline V gene (reference sequence). CDR3 loop: CATQLDSNTEAFF. The CDR3 nucleotides read TGTGCCACCCAATTGGACAGTAACACTGAAGCTTTCTTT.

V and J are TRBV15 and TRBJ1-1; possibly TRBD1 for D (5 bases). The CDR3 extends over 17 amino acids. Germline lookup yields CDR1 LNHNV and CDR2 YYDKDF (reference sequence). Trimming cost V 3 bases and J 4 bases, with 21 bases left between them. In nucleotides, the CDR3 is TGTGCCACCAGCAGGCCTCTGGGAGGGGATTTATCCACTGAAGCTTTCTTT. This codes for CATSRPLGGDLSTEAFF.

The chain uses TRBV14 and TRBJ1-3; possibly TRBD1 for D (5 bases). Between the trimmed V and J ends, which lost 0 bases and 5 bases, there was a span of 11 bases. The germline gives CDR1 SGHDN, CDR2 FVKESK. The CDR3 has 15 amino acids. CDR3 residues: CASSQDTGERNTIYF. The CDR3 bases are TGTGCCAGCAGCCAAGATACGGGGGAGAGAAACACCATATATTTT.

This sequence joins TRBV6-6 and TRBJ2-7; TRBD1 matches 8 bases. CDR1 and CDR2 (germline): MNHNY, SVGAGI (reference sequence). Trimming removed 6 bases from V and 0 bases from J; junction bases left unmatched: 7. CDR3 length: 15 residues. CDR3 region: CASSDRGDGSYEQYF. The DNA of the CDR3 is TGTGCCAGCAGCGACAGGGGAGATGGCTCCTACGAGCAGTACTTC.

CDR3 bases: TGTGCCAGCCGACTAGCGGGCCTCTACAATGAGCAGTTCTTC. This gives the protein CASRLAGLYNEQFF. The chain links TRBV2 to TRBJ2-1, with 10 bases that match TRBD2. The CDR3 runs 14 residues. Germline loops: CDR1 SNHLY, CDR2 FYNNEI. V gave up 8 bases and J gave up 3 bases; unmatched junction bases: 4.

This chain uses TRBV5-4 with TRBJ1-3; D is uncertain. Germline V CDR1 and CDR2: SGHNT, YYREEE (reference sequence). CDR3 length equals 14 residues. Trimming stripped 6 bases from V and 1 base from J, with 11 bases between. The CDR3 reads CASTPGLSGNTIYF. CDR3 coding DNA: TGTGCCAGCACCCCCGGACTGTCTGGAAACACCATATATTTT.

This clone was counted between two and nine times. The V call is TRBV5-1, the J call TRBJ1-1, with TRBD1 matching over 7 bases. CDR1 and CDR2 from the germline V gene are SGHRS and YFSETQ. This CDR3 contains 15 residues. V shed 2 bases and J 2 bases; nucleotides not matched to a gene: 6. The CDR3 spells CASSLLGTDNTEAFF. The CDR3 DNA sequence: TGCGCCAGCAGCTTACTTGGGACAGATAACACTGAAGCTTTCTTT.

V gene TRBV14 combines with J gene TRBJ1-2; D may be TRBD1 (5 bases). This CDR3 has 11 residues. V gave up 6 bases and J gave up 8 bases, with 10 bases separating them. Germline V gives CDR1 SGHDN, CDR2 FVKESK. As DNA, the CDR3 is TGTGCCAGCAGTCCAGGGTCCGGCTACACCTTC. Translated: CASSPGSGYTF.

J is TRBJ2-7 and V is TRBV10-3; 7 bases match TRBD1. Germline V lookup: CDR1 ENHRY, CDR2 SYGVKD. This CDR3 has 16 residues. With V trimmed by 0 bases and J by 3 bases, 8 bases remained unmatched. The CDR3 loop reads CAISESRVGDSYEQYF. The CDR3 DNA reads TGTGCCATCAGTGAGTCTCGAGTGGGGGACAGCTACGAGCAGTACTTC.

V gene TRBV19 combines with J gene TRBJ1-1; no definite D call. V was pared by 1 base and J by 3 bases, with 6 bases between. CDR3 length: 13 amino acids. CDR1 is LNHDA, CDR2 SQIVND, per germline (reference sequence). The CDR3 DNA sequence: TGTGCCAGTAGTATAGGGCTCGACACTGAAGCTTTCTTT. Its protein is CASSIGLDTEAFF.

The CDR3 sequence: CASSLAGESNQPQHF. CDR3 sequence (DNA): TGCGCCAGCAGCTTGGCAGGGGAAAGCAATCAGCCCCAGCATTTT. The chain links TRBV5-1 to TRBJ1-5, with TRBD1 as a possible D gene (6 bases). The V and J ends lost 0 bases and 1 base respectively, with 8 bases between them. The V gene's germline CDR1 is SGHRS and CDR2 YFSETQ. The CDR3 runs to 15 residues.

The chain couples TRBV21-1 to TRBJ2-3; TRBD2 is the table's D call, not checked against the DNA. TRBV21-1 constitutes a pseudogene. The CDR3 is made up of 14 amino acids. Written as DNA, the CDR3 is TGTGCCAGCAGCAAAGGAGGACTTAAGACTGACCAGTATTTT. It encodes CASSKGGLKTDQYF.

The chain carries TRBV11-3 and TRBJ1-1; 7 bases agree with TRBD1. The germline V gene has CDR1 SGHNT and CDR2 YENEEA. CDR3 size: 14 residues. V shed 5 bases, J shed 6 bases, and the junction held 9 bases outside the gene matches. The chain's CDR3 is CASSQGGLPSEAFF. The CDR3 coding sequence is TGTGCCAGCAGCCAGGGGGGACTCCCCTCTGAAGCTTTCTTT.

CDR3 region: CASSAFLGAGETQYF. The CDR3, as DNA: TGTGCCAGCAGTGCCTTTTTAGGGGCCGGGGAGACCCAGTACTTC. The V call is TRBV2, the J call TRBJ2-5, with a weak D call TRBD1 (5 bases). The CDR3 has 15 residues. Trimming left V 4 bases short and J 5 bases short, with 17 bases between. Germline V gene sequence: CDR1 SNHLY, CDR2 FYNNEI.

The rearrangement joins TRBV4-1 to TRBJ2-1; D gene uncertain. Trimming shortened V by 0 bases and J by 8 bases, and 11 bases separated the two germline ends. Looked up from germline, CDR1 is MGHRA and CDR2 is YSYEKL. The CDR3 has 14 amino acids. Written as DNA, the CDR3 is TGCGCCAGCAGCCAAGATAATCTAGTTTATGAGCAGTTCTTC. Protein sequence: CASSQDNLVYEQFF.